Listed below are T cell receptor beta chains from one sample, sequenced in a study of blood T cell repertoires in COVID-19. Profiling relied on immunoSEQ multiplex PCR, and the TCRdb table lists in-frame clones only, not all of them. The sample lists roughly 120,000 clones; 80% to 90% were seen once. Sequenced input: peripheral blood. Every receptor here comes from a woman of 80 years or more with active or convalescent COVID-19. The CDR3 runs from the conserved cysteine through the conserved F or W. A D gene is named only where the DNA matches it firmly. Where a row states a size, it is once, few, many or the class of an expanded clone; other rows omit it.

V gene	clone size	J gene	D gene	CDR3 protein	CDR3 DNA
TRBV9	.	TRBJ2-7	TRBD2	CASSVGDSGRLYEQYF	TGTGCCAGCAGCGTAGGAGATAGCGGGAGGCTATACGAGCAGTACTTC
TRBV2	.	TRBJ2-7	.	CASSVQDYEQYF	TGTGCCAGCAGTGTCCAGGACTACGAGCAGTACTTC
TRBV6-1	.	TRBJ1-6	.	CASSEGSPFRGGYSPLHF	TGTGCCAGCAGTGAAGGAAGCCCCTTTAGGGGCGGTTACTCACCCCTCCACTTT
TRBV7-3	.	TRBJ2-3	.	CASSLTFRDTQYF	TGTGCCAGCAGCTTAACTTTCCGAGATACGCAGTATTTT
TRBV15	few	TRBJ1-5	.	CATSKSLAGKRQPQHF	TGTGCCACCAGCAAGAGTCTGGCAGGGAAGAGACAGCCCCAGCATTTT
TRBV7-9	.	TRBJ2-1	.	CASSLLDEQFF	TGTGCCAGCAGCCTATTGGATGAGCAGTTCTTC
TRBV9	.	TRBJ1-2	.	CASSVGTGGNNYGYTF	TGTGCCAGCAGCGTAGGAACAGGCGGTAATAACTATGGCTACACCTTC
TRBV28	.	TRBJ2-1	TRBD1	CASSLWTGTSYNEQFF	TGTGCCAGCAGCTTATGGACAGGGACATCCTACAATGAGCAGTTCTTC
TRBV3-1/TRBV3-2	few	TRBJ2-1	TRBD2	CASSQIRGRADEQFF	TGTGCCAGCAGCCAAATCCGCGGGAGGGCAGATGAGCAGTTCTTC
TRBV7-9	medium-sized	TRBJ1-5	TRBD1	CASSPQGGNQPQHF	TGTGCCAGCAGCCCGCAGGGGGGAAATCAGCCCCAGCATTTT
TRBV10-3	.	TRBJ1-2	.	CAIRGASVGNYGYTF	TGTGCCATCAGGGGGGCCTCGGTAGGCAACTATGGCTACACCTTC
TRBV28	.	TRBJ2-7	TRBD2	CASIWGGKSSYEQYF	TGTGCCAGTATTTGGGGGGGGAAGTCCTCCTACGAGCAGTACTTC
TRBV18	.	TRBJ1-5	.	CASSPSEGGQPQHF	TGTGCCAGCTCTCCAAGCGAGGGAGGCCAGCCCCAGCATTTT
TRBV6-2/TRBV6-3	.	TRBJ2-2	TRBD2	CASSPRLAGGPGELFF	TGTGCCAGCAGCCCTAGACTAGCGGGAGGGCCAGGGGAGCTGTTTTTT
TRBV27	.	TRBJ1-1	TRBD1	CASSLGAGTGPTEAFF	TGTGCCAGCAGTTTAGGCGCCGGGACAGGGCCCACTGAAGCTTTCTTT
TRBV28	.	TRBJ1-5	TRBD1	CASSSPTGGYSQPQHF	TGTGCCAGCAGTTCCCCGACAGGGGGATATAGTCAGCCCCAGCATTTT
TRBV10-3	few	TRBJ1-1	.	CAIKQRPEGTEAFF	TGTGCCATCAAACAAAGACCTGAGGGCACTGAAGCTTTCTTT
TRBV6-1	.	TRBJ2-2	.	CASSGIRSSNTGELFF	TGTGCCAGCAGTGGGATTCGTAGCAGCAACACCGGGGAGCTGTTTTTT
TRBV28	.	TRBJ2-1	.	CASTGWGGSYNEQFF	TGTGCCAGCACAGGCTGGGGAGGTTCCTACAATGAGCAGTTCTTC
TRBV4-1	.	TRBJ2-5	.	CASSQVETGSQYF	TGCGCCAGCAGCCAAGTTGAAACCGGGAGCCAGTACTTC
TRBV12-3/TRBV12-4	.	TRBJ2-7	.	CASSSRREQYF	TGTGCCAGCAGCTCAAGGAGGGAGCAGTACTTC
TRBV5-1	.	TRBJ2-5	TRBD2	CASSLGPAGGRETQYF	TGCGCCAGCAGCTTGGGTCCAGCGGGAGGGCGAGAGACCCAGTACTTC
TRBV5-1	.	TRBJ2-2	.	CASSFSAGYTGELFF	TGCGCCAGCAGCTTCTCGGCAGGGTACACCGGGGAGCTGTTTTTT
TRBV10-1	.	TRBJ2-1	.	CASSESGRGQFF	TGCGCCAGCAGTGAGTCCGGCAGGGGGCAGTTCTTC
TRBV10-3	.	TRBJ2-2	TRBD2	CAIRGTTNTGELFF	TGTGCCATCAGGGGGACTACGAACACCGGGGAGCTGTTTTTT
TRBV11-2	.	TRBJ1-2	TRBD1	CASSLQGGNNYGYTF	TGTGCCAGCAGCCTACAGGGGGGGAATAACTATGGCTACACCTTC
TRBV28	.	TRBJ1-1	TRBD1	CASSLYKGATEAFF	TGTGCCAGCAGTTTATATAAGGGGGCCACTGAAGCTTTCTTT
TRBV27	.	TRBJ1-2	.	CASSQGRTLTF	TGTGCCAGCAGTCAGGGGCGGACCCTCACCTTC
TRBV11-2	.	TRBJ1-2	.	CASSKNSEYGYTF	TGTGCCAGCAGCAAAAACAGTGAATATGGCTACACCTTC
TRBV4-2	.	TRBJ2-2	TRBD2	CASSQDTAGGPTGELFF	TGTGCCAGCAGCCAAGATACAGCGGGAGGGCCTACCGGGGAGCTGTTTTTT
TRBV5-1	.	TRBJ2-7	.	CASSLSQGTYYEQYF	TGCGCCAGCAGCTTGAGTCAGGGAACCTACTACGAGCAGTACTTC